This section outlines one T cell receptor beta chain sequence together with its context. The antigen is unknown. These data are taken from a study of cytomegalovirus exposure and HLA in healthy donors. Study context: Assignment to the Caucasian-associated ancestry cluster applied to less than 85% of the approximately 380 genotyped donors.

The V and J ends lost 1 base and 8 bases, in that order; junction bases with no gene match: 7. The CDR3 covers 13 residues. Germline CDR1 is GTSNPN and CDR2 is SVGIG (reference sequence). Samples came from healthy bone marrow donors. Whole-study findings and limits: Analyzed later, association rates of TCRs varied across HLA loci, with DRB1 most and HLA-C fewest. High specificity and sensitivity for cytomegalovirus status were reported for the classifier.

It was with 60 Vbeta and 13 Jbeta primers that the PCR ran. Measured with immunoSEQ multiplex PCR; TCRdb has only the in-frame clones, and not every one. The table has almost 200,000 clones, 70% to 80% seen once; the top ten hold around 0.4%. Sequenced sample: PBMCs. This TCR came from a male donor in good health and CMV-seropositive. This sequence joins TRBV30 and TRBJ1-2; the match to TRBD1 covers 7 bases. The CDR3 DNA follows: TGTGCCTGGAGTGCGAGACAGGGAAGGGGCTACACCTTC. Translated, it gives CAWSARQGRGYTF.